A single sample gave rise to the 19 T cell receptor beta chains below, sequenced in a study of T cells in narcolepsy. Clones were sequenced by immunoSEQ multiplex PCR, and TCRdb holds only the in-frame ones, with some missing. This repertoire shows about 22,000 clones, around 80% found once; its top ten account for 3.5% to 5%. Specimen: memory (CD45RA-) CD4+ T cells from blood. The receptors were sampled from a human donor in good health.

V gene TRBV19 combines with J gene TRBJ2-3; TRBD2 matches 7 bases. Germline values: CDR1 LNHDA, CDR2 SQIVND (reference sequence). CDR3 length equals 14 residues. With 6 bases clipped from V and 6 bases from J, the junction kept 9 bases outside the gene matches. The CDR3 is CASSPSGNSDTQYF. CDR3 coding DNA: TGTGCCAGTAGCCCAAGCGGGAATTCGGATACGCAGTATTTT.

This sequence joins TRBV4-1 and TRBJ2-1, with D tentatively TRBD2 (7 bases). In germline, CDR1 is MGHRA, CDR2 YSYEKL. The CDR3 runs 15 residues. Deletions cut 4 bases from V and 8 bases from J, with 18 bases between. The CDR3 loop reads CASSPQGGGPHEQFF. In DNA form, the CDR3 reads TGCGCCAGCAGCCCCCAAGGGGGGGGCCCCCATGAGCAGTTCTTC.

The genes are TRBV4-3 and TRBJ2-1; TRBD2 matches at 8 bases. CDR3 length: 15 residues. V lost 0 bases to trimming and J lost 13 bases; unmatched junction nucleotides: 11. CDR1 and CDR2 from the germline V gene are LGHNA and YSLEER. In nucleotides, the CDR3 is TGCGCCAGCAGCCAAGATGGGAGTAGCGGGGCGCTCCAGTTCTTC. This encodes CASSQDGSSGALQFF.

This sequence joins TRBV18 and TRBJ2-2; D gene unclear. Germline lookup yields CDR1 KGHSH and CDR2 LQKENI. V was shortened by 3 bases and J by 6 bases, with 8 bases between the two germline ends. The CDR3 totals 13 residues. The CDR3 DNA follows: TGTGCCAGCTCACCGAAGGTTGCCGGGGAGCTGTTTTTT. Protein product: CASSPKVAGELFF.

The chain employs TRBV7-2 and TRBJ2-5; 14 bases are a match to TRBD2. The germline V gene encodes CDR1 SGHTA and CDR2 FQGNSA. V lost 5 bases to trimming and J lost 3 bases; unmatched junction nucleotides: 11. The CDR3 extends over 18 amino acids. As DNA, the CDR3 is TGTGCCAGCAGCGGAGGACTAGCGGGGGGCTGGGGGAAAGAGACCCAGTACTTC. It yields the protein CASSGGLAGGWGKETQYF.

The genes are TRBV7-9 and TRBJ1-2; the match to TRBD1 covers 7 bases. This CDR3 contains 14 residues. Trimming cost V 5 bases and J 13 bases; bases outside gene matches: 16. Germline-derived CDR1 and CDR2 are SEHNR and FQNEAQ (reference sequence). CDR3 amino acids: CASSGGTALFDSTF. CDR3 nucleotide sequence: TGTGCCAGCAGCGGGGGGACAGCCCTCTTTGACTCCACCTTC.

This chain links TRBV14 with TRBJ1-1; 7 bases align to TRBD1. The CDR3 is made up of 15 amino acids. Germline loops: CDR1 SGHDN, CDR2 FVKESK. J lost 4 bases, V lost 3 bases, and 8 bases had no gene match. This CDR3 reads CASSHGRQGGTEAFF. The CDR3 nucleotides read TGTGCCAGCAGCCATGGGAGACAGGGAGGCACTGAAGCTTTCTTT. Variable domain in full (rest from reference TRBV14 and TRBJ1-1): EAGVTQFPSHSVIEKGQTVTLRCDPISGHDNLYWYRRVMGKEIKFLLHFVKESKQDESGMPNNRFLAERTGGTYSTLKVQPAELEDSGVYFCASSHGRQGGTEAFFGQGTRLTVV.

For this clone: In the same sample, other DNA sequences code for this CDR3. This rearrangement joins TRBV4-2 to TRBJ1-2; 9 bases fit TRBD1. J lost 8 bases, V lost 3 bases, and 13 bases had no gene match. CDR1 is LGHNA, CDR2 YNFKEQ, per germline. The CDR3 extends over 16 amino acids. CDR3 in DNA: TGTGCCAGCAGCCAGACAGGGGGTCAGGGTTTATGGGGCTACACCTTC. It specifies CASSQTGGQGLWGYTF.

The chain recombines TRBV19 with TRBJ2-3; D is possibly TRBD1 (5 bases). Germline lookup yields CDR1 LNHDA and CDR2 SQIVND (reference sequence). Trimming removed 6 bases from V and 2 bases from J, with 12 bases in between. CDR3 size: 14 residues. CDR3 region: CASSRQKFTDTQYF. The CDR3 bases are TGTGCCAGTAGCCGACAGAAGTTCACAGATACGCAGTATTTT.

This rearrangement joins TRBV6-1 to TRBJ1-6, with a possible D match to TRBD1 (5 bases). Looked up from germline, CDR1 is MNHNS and CDR2 is SASEGT. Between the trimmed V and J ends, which lost 6 bases and 10 bases, there was a span of 16 bases. The CDR3 totals 14 residues. The CDR3 reads CASRDQPEGSPLHF. In nucleotides, the CDR3 is TGTGCCAGCAGGGATCAGCCTGAGGGGTCACCCCTCCACTTT.

The chain has TRBV11-2 and TRBJ2-5, with 8 bases matching TRBD2. V trimming: 5 bases; J trimming: 2 bases; junction bases outside the gene matches: 10. Germline loops: CDR1 SGHAT, CDR2 FQNNGV. This CDR3 spans 16 amino acids. The DNA for the CDR3 is TGTGCCAGCAGCAAACACCTAGCGGGCTCGCAAGAGACCCAGTACTTC. It encodes CASSKHLAGSQETQYF.

This rearrangement joins TRBV4-1 to TRBJ2-5, with 12 bases fitting TRBD2. The DNA end is a closer match to TRBJ2-7, so the J assignment may be wrong. The CDR3 has 17 residues. Germline CDR1 and CDR2: MGHRA and YSYEKL. The CDR3 nucleotides read TGCGCCAGCAGCCAACCCCTACTAGCGGGGGGTGCCTACGAGCAGTACTTC. Amino acid sequence: CASSQPLLAGGAYEQYF.

V and J are TRBV9 and TRBJ2-7; 16 bases map to TRBD2. Germline CDR1 SGDLS, CDR2 YYNGEE. J gave up 4 bases and V 3 bases, and 7 bases lay outside the gene matches. The CDR3 length is 17 residues. The CDR3 nucleotides read TGTGCCAGCAGCGGCCCGGGACTAGCGGGGGGGAGTTACGAGCAGTACTTC. Its translation: CASSGPGLAGGSYEQYF.

The rearrangement links TRBV6-1 to TRBJ1-1; no clear D gene. Per the germline V gene, CDR1 is MNHNS and CDR2 is SASEGT. This CDR3 has 13 amino acids. Trimming removed 7 bases at V and 1 base at J, with 10 bases between. CDR3 sequence (DNA): TGTGCCAGCATCAACGTACGGAACACTGAAGCTTTCTTT. It is translated as CASINVRNTEAFF.

The CDR3 region has the DNA TGTGCCAGTAGTATACGGCAGGGCGGTTGGATCGAGCAGTACTTC. This sequence encodes CASSIRQGGWIEQYF. The chain employs TRBV19 and TRBJ2-7, with a tentative D call TRBD1 (5 bases). Trimming removed 2 bases from V and 6 bases from J, with 17 bases in between. Per the germline V gene, CDR1 is LNHDA and CDR2 is SQIVND (reference sequence). The CDR3 spans 15 residues.

The V gene is TRBV7-6, the J gene TRBJ2-2; D possibly corresponds to TRBD2 (8 bases). The CDR3 has 18 amino acids. Germline-derived CDR1 and CDR2 are SGHVS and FNYEAQ. Trimming left V 2 bases short and J 6 bases short, with 22 bases between. CDR3 sequence: CASSLLLPGGTEAGELFF. The CDR3 DNA follows: TGTGCCAGCAGCTTACTGCTCCCGGGGGGGACAGAGGCCGGGGAGCTGTTTTTT.

This clone turned up a few times. V is TRBV19 and J is TRBJ1-3; perhaps TRBD1 as D (6 bases). The germline CDR1 and CDR2 sequences are LNHDA and SQIVND (reference sequence). The CDR3 sequence is 15 residues long. V was clipped by 7 bases and J by 0 bases, with 13 bases between them. The CDR3 spells CASTRTGSSGNTIYF. The DNA of the CDR3 is TGTGCCAGTACCCGAACAGGGAGCTCTGGAAACACCATATATTTT.

The V call is TRBV7-9, the J call TRBJ1-4, with 7 bases lining up with TRBD1. There are 12 residues in the CDR3. The V gene's germline CDR1 is SEHNR and CDR2 FQNEAQ (reference sequence). The ends lost 4 bases at V and 8 bases at J; junction bases unmatched: 1. The CDR3 coding sequence is TGTGCCAGCAGCTCCAGGGGGGAAAAACTGTTTTTT. This encodes CASSSRGEKLFF.

This chain uses TRBV6-9 with TRBJ1-2, with D hard to call. This CDR3 is built from 11 residues. V shed 4 bases and J shed 8 bases, with 8 bases lying between them. Per the germline V gene, CDR1 is MNHGY and CDR2 is SVAAGI. The CDR3 coding sequence is TGTGCCAGCAGTTCTTCTAGAGGCTACACCTTC. Its protein product is CASSSSRGYTF.